This T cell receptor (beta chain) was observed in a study of T-cell reconstitution after alpha-beta-depleted transplantation in children. This clonotype has ten or more counts. Its specificity is not known. In germline, CDR1 is DFQATT, CDR2 SNEGSKA (reference sequence). Losses at the gene ends were 3 bases for V and 0 bases for J; bases not matched to a gene: 4. This CDR3 spans 15 amino acids. Preparation of the TCRbeta library was carried out with unique molecular identifiers. TCRdb fed the PCR reads into MiXCR, producing one record per CDR3 protein. The sample consists of fewer than 700,000 distinct CDR3 sequences, approximately 13% of them appearing once. Findings and caveats of the study: A year post-transplant, T-cell counts and diversity derived mostly from newly produced T cells. It was surviving recipient T cells and thymic progenitors that gave some patients high TCRbeta diversity at day 60.

Sequenced material: PBMCs, mostly from graft donor cells, taken 360 days after TCRalphabeta/CD19-depleted stem cell transplant. The receptor's source is a male patient aged 10 to 17 who had a stem cell transplant for acute myeloid leukemia, so the T cells may come from the graft donor. The rearrangement links TRBV20-1 to TRBJ1-3, with TRBD1 matching over 8 bases. CDR3 residues: CSASHGTGSGNTIYF. CDR3 in DNA: TGCAGTGCTAGCCACGGGACAGGCTCTGGAAACACCATATATTTT.